The text below deals with one T cell receptor beta chain. The data were obtained in a study of blood T cell repertoires in COVID-19. Generated by immunoSEQ multiplex PCR, the TCRdb table keeps only in-frame clones and is missing some. The sample shows some 87,000 clones, 75% to 85% of them seen only once. Germline-derived CDR1 and CDR2 are MGHRA and YSYEKL. V gave up 0 bases and J gave up 4 bases, with 20 bases separating them. The CDR3 sequence is 18 residues long. Sample: peripheral blood. The chain links TRBV4-1 to TRBJ2-3; TRBD2 might be the D (5 bases). The sequence was collected from a human donor in a cohort sampled during active COVID-19. The CDR3 loop is CASSQEAGDWVRADTQYF. The CDR3 nucleotides are TGCGCCAGCAGCCAAGAGGCCGGGGATTGGGTTCGGGCAGATACGCAGTATTTT.